The rows below give T cell receptor beta chains drawn from one sample of a study of cytomegalovirus exposure and HLA in healthy donors. The repertoire was sequenced with immunoSEQ multiplex PCR; TCRdb's copy has only in-frame clones and lacks some. The sample contains 90,000 to 150,000 clones, over 8.5% of which appear only once. Sequencing was carried out using PBMCs. The origin of the receptors is a woman aged 40-49 years in good health and CMV-seropositive. Both conserved end residues are part of each CDR3. D genes are given only for firm matches. For some rows the clone size is stated as once, few or many, or as a class when expanded; others skip it.

v_gene	d_gene	abundance	j_gene	CDR3aa	CDR3nt
TRBV7-3	TRBD1	NA	TRBJ2-7	CASSLFPGQGYEQYF	TGTGCCAGCAGCTTATTCCCGGGACAGGGGTACGAGCAGTACTTC
TRBV11-2	TRBD1	few	TRBJ1-1	CASSLQGARSTNTEAFF	TGTGCCAGCAGCTTGCAGGGGGCGCGATCTACGAACACTGAAGCTTTCTTT
TRBV18	TRBD2	NA	TRBJ2-1	CASSPSGGDFQFF	TGTGCCAGCTCACCCAGCGGGGGGGACTTTCAGTTCTTC
TRBV10-1	TRBD1	few	TRBJ1-1	CASRGTEPNTEAFF	TGCGCCAGCAGGGGGACAGAACCGAACACTGAAGCTTTCTTT
TRBV7-3	TRBD1	NA	TRBJ2-1	CASSPDRVYNEQFF	TGTGCCAGCAGCCCTGACAGGGTGTACAATGAGCAGTTCTTC
TRBV28	NA	few	TRBJ1-2	CASSPARQAGYTF	TGTGCCAGCAGTCCCGCGAGACAGGCTGGCTACACCTTC
TRBV10-2	NA	NA	TRBJ1-1	CASTWGENTEAFF	TGCGCCAGCACGTGGGGGGAGAACACTGAAGCTTTCTTT
TRBV7-8	NA	NA	TRBJ1-1	CASSSPRSSRDTEAFF	TGTGCCAGCAGCTCACCTCGGTCGTCGAGGGACACTGAAGCTTTCTTT
TRBV19	TRBD1	NA	TRBJ1-4	CASSIIYWTGGGEKLFF	TGTGCCAGTAGTATAATTTACTGGACAGGGGGGGGTGAAAAACTGTTTTTT
TRBV7-6	TRBD2	NA	TRBJ2-1	CASSSQLAGGPGNEQFF	TGTGCCAGCAGCTCTCAGCTAGCGGGGGGGCCAGGGAATGAGCAGTTCTTC
TRBV11-3	TRBD2	few	TRBJ2-5	CASSAPGLQETQYF	TGTGCCAGCAGCGCACCGGGACTACAAGAGACCCAGTACTTC
TRBV4-2	NA	NA	TRBJ2-7	CASSQAAVAGTYEQYF	TGTGCCAGCAGCCAAGCGGCGGTGGCGGGGACCTACGAGCAGTACTTC
TRBV6-6	TRBD1	NA	TRBJ2-7	CASSSGTGGPLEQYF	TGTGCCAGCAGTTCCGGGACAGGGGGCCCCCTCGAGCAGTACTTC
TRBV27	NA	few	TRBJ1-6	CASSLWVQGDSPLHF	TGTGCCAGCAGTTTGTGGGTACAGGGAGATTCACCCCTCCACTTT
TRBV18	NA	few	TRBJ1-6	CASSPQGLNSPLHF	TGTGCCAGCTCACCACAGGGGCTGAATTCACCCCTCCACTTT
TRBV7-9	NA	NA	TRBJ1-2	CASSPRTGNNYGYTF	TGTGCCAGCAGCCCCCGCACAGGGAATAACTATGGCTACACCTTC
TRBV7-9	NA	NA	TRBJ2-2	CASSYRDTSTGELFF	TGTGCCAGCAGCTACCGGGACACTTCCACCGGGGAGCTGTTTTTT
TRBV28	NA	NA	TRBJ1-2	CASSPGGPTGYTF	TGTGCCAGCAGTCCGGGGGGGCCCACGGGCTACACCTTC
TRBV5-1	NA	few	TRBJ2-2	CASSFRSTNTGELFF	TGCGCCAGCAGCTTTAGAAGTACGAACACCGGGGAGCTGTTTTTT
TRBV30	NA	NA	TRBJ1-5	CAWSLTPNQPQHF	TGTGCCTGGAGTCTCACACCCAATCAGCCCCAGCATTTT
TRBV19	NA	many	TRBJ2-5	CASSDSNQETQYF	TGTGCCAGTTCCGACAGTAACCAAGAGACCCAGTACTTC
TRBV19	TRBD1	NA	TRBJ1-2	CASRGDRGQDYGYTF	TGTGCCAGTAGGGGGGACAGGGGGCAGGACTATGGCTACACCTTC
TRBV28	NA	few	TRBJ1-2	CASSPRQVPWNGYTF	TGTGCCAGCAGTCCTCGACAGGTACCTTGGAATGGCTACACCTTC
TRBV2	TRBD1	NA	TRBJ2-1	CAASGDRGFNEQFF	TGTGCTGCCAGCGGGGACAGGGGGTTCAATGAGCAGTTCTTC
TRBV7-6	NA	few	TRBJ2-1	CASSFRQDYNEQFF	TGTGCCAGCAGCTTTCGACAGGATTACAATGAGCAGTTCTTC
TRBV5-6	NA	NA	TRBJ2-2	CASSLISGELFF	TGTGCCAGCAGCTTGATATCCGGGGAGCTGTTTTTT
TRBV5-1	NA	few	TRBJ1-6	CASSLLASGASYNSPLHF	TGCGCCAGCAGCTTGCTCGCTTCAGGGGCCTCCTATAATTCACCCCTCCACTTT
TRBV18	TRBD1	few	TRBJ2-7	CASSLLDRTGEQYF	TGTGCCAGCTCACTACTGGACAGGACTGGCGAGCAGTACTTC
TRBV6-5	TRBD1	few	TRBJ1-1	CASSTRQGFIEAFF	TGTGCCAGCAGCACAAGACAGGGATTCATTGAAGCTTTCTTT
TRBV6-6	NA	few	TRBJ1-2	CASLVSLRGTTYGYTF	TGTGCCAGCCTGGTCTCTCTTCGCGGCACGACCTATGGCTACACCTTC
TRBV21-1	NA	NA	TRBJ1-1	CARRMGGQNTEAFF	TGTGCCAGGAGGATGGGGGGGCAGAACACTGAAGCTTTCTTT
TRBV5-1	TRBD1	few	TRBJ1-1	CASSRGQGGTEAFF	TGCGCCAGCAGCAGGGGACAGGGGGGAACTGAAGCTTTCTTT
TRBV5-1	NA	NA	TRBJ2-7	CASSPPQRVYEQYF	TGCGCCAGCAGCCCGCCTCAGAGGGTCTACGAGCAGTACTTC
TRBV5-1	NA	few	TRBJ1-5	CASSLGGYNQPQHF	TGCGCCAGCAGCTTGGGGGGCTACAATCAGCCCCAGCATTTT
TRBV10-3	NA	NA	TRBJ1-1	CAISERDLRDGLTEAFF	TGTGCCATCAGTGAGCGAGACCTTCGGGACGGACTAACTGAAGCTTTCTTT
TRBV7-2	TRBD2	few	TRBJ2-1	CASSQLLSGGDEQFF	TGTGCCAGCAGCCAACTGCTTAGCGGGGGGGATGAGCAGTTCTTC
TRBV15	NA	NA	TRBJ2-7	CATSRDRQVPYEQYF	TGTGCCACCAGCAGAGATCGCCAGGTTCCCTACGAGCAGTACTTC
TRBV7-3	TRBD1	NA	TRBJ2-1	CASSADRGPYNEQFF	TGTGCCAGCAGCGCCGACAGGGGTCCCTACAATGAGCAGTTCTTC
TRBV27	NA	NA	TRBJ1-5	CASSSQGMGNQPQHF	TGTGCCAGCAGTTCACAGGGTATGGGCAATCAGCCCCAGCATTTT
TRBV5-8	NA	NA	TRBJ1-2	CASSRRRAVDGYTF	TGTGCCAGCAGCAGACGCAGGGCGGTGGATGGCTACACCTTC
TRBV9	TRBD2	few	TRBJ2-3	CASSVGGGGAGTDTQYF	TGTGCCAGCAGCGTAGGGGGCGGGGGGGCCGGCACAGATACGCAGTATTTT
TRBV11-2	NA	NA	TRBJ2-3	CASSPLLGGRDTQYF	TGTGCCAGCAGCCCCCTCTTGGGGGGTAGGGATACGCAGTATTTT
TRBV6-6	TRBD1	NA	TRBJ2-5	CASSYQTGKETQYF	TGTGCCAGCAGTTACCAGACAGGGAAAGAGACCCAGTACTTC
TRBV4-1	TRBD1	NA	TRBJ2-2	CASSRGQPNTGELFF	TGCGCCAGCAGCCGGGGACAGCCGAACACCGGGGAGCTGTTTTTT
TRBV19	NA	few	TRBJ1-2	CASTLAGSYGYTF	TGTGCCAGTACCCTGGCGGGGTCCTATGGCTACACCTTC
TRBV4-2	NA	NA	TRBJ2-5	CASSQEAIIQETQYF	TGTGCCAGCAGCCAAGAAGCGATTATACAAGAGACCCAGTACTTC
TRBV9	TRBD1	NA	TRBJ2-7	CASSPSGTGYEQYF	TGTGCCAGCAGCCCTTCCGGGACAGGCTACGAGCAGTACTTC
TRBV28	NA	few	TRBJ1-2	CALRGVLGTPGGGYTF	TGTGCCCTACGAGGGGTTTTGGGGACTCCGGGAGGGGGCTACACCTTC
TRBV30	TRBD1	few	TRBJ1-1	CAWSVQGAISYTEAFF	TGTGCCTGGAGTGTACAGGGGGCGATTTCGTACACTGAAGCTTTCTTT
TRBV6-1	NA	NA	TRBJ2-7	CASSDRTDSSYEQYF	TGTGCCAGCAGTGACCGGACAGATTCCTCCTACGAGCAGTACTTC